This T cell receptor (beta chain) was identified during a study of blood T cells in healthy people across ages. CDR1 and CDR2 from the germline V gene are DFQATT and SNEGSKA (reference sequence). There are 11 residues in the CDR3. Trimming took off 6 bases at V and 7 bases at J, with 12 bases between the two ends. Primers used in a second PCR of roughly 7 to 11 cycles were a sample-barcoded 5' primer and a J-beta primer mix. TCRdb fed the 5' RACE reads into MiXCR, producing one record per CDR3 protein. The data hold about 640,000 distinct CDR3 sequences, with under 65% observed a single time. The sequenced sample was blood. The chain employs TRBV20-1 and TRBJ2-5; D possibly corresponds to TRBD2 (5 bases). The clonotype comes from a man aged 55 to 70 in good health. The CDR3 region is CSAPQGRTQYF. The CDR3 coding sequence is TGCAGTGCCCCCCAAGGGAGGACCCAGTACTTC.